This T cell receptor beta chain was retrieved from a study of shared clonotypes between healthy human individuals. Study-wide findings and caveats: Shared across a handful of donors were about 4.8% of the naive CD4 clonotypes. Non-shared clonotypes showed lower generation probabilities than clonotypes common to all four donors.

This CDR3 has 16 residues. Trimming cost V 4 bases and J 3 bases; bases outside gene matches: 10. Germline V gene data show CDR1 as MDHEN and CDR2 as SYDVKM. Profiling relied on immunoSEQ multiplex PCR, and the TCRdb table lists in-frame clones only, not all of them. Among under 1,100,000 clones, around 75% were seen once, and the ten largest hold roughly 1.5%. Concerning this clone: Its antigen remains unknown.

This sequence was found in a man between 18 and 35 years old in good health. Sample: memory CD4+ T cells sorted from blood. Regarding subset: CD45RA-negative fraction. The chain combines TRBV28 with TRBJ2-7; 9 bases are a match to TRBD1. CDR3 protein: CASSSATADRGYEQYF. The CDR3, as DNA: TGTGCCAGCAGTTCCGCGACGGCGGACAGGGGCTACGAGCAGTACTTC.